This T cell receptor (beta chain) was documented in a study of regulatory T cells in long-lasting Graves disease (TCRdb year 2021). For the study in its entirety: In the newly diagnosed Graves' disease group, patients had been taking antithyroid drugs for less than 3 months. Peripheral blood TCR sequencing and RNA sequencing compared persistent Graves' disease patients with newly diagnosed Graves' disease patients. The study was conducted in China and was registered as a clinical trial. A total of some 35 samples underwent TCR sequencing, from some 13 patients with persistent Graves' disease and some 20 patients with newly diagnosed Graves' disease.

Trimming accounts for 4 bases at V and 4 bases at J, while the number of junction bases matched to no gene is 11. CDR1 SGHKS and CDR2 YYEKEE are derived from the germline V gene (reference sequence). From the cysteine up to the phenylalanine, the CDR3 has a length of 16 residues. Only the CDR3 portion is preserved as DNA: 48 bases, with reading frame beginning at the first base. The receptor library was made with multiplex PCR. TCRdb records Illumina HiSeq 4000 as the sequencer. CDR3 regions were amplified by Arm-PCR with iRepertoire HTBI primers to construct TCR beta libraries. Gel purification was performed on PCR products prior to sequencing. For the original study's pipeline: Across samples, about 63 TRBV and 14 TRBJ segments were identified and used for gene usage analysis of CDR3 amino acid clonotypes. COPE and FqMerger were used to merge the filtered high-quality paired reads into contigs. Contigs were aligned with BLAST to IMGT TRBV, TRBD and TRBJ reference genes, and CDR3 was defined per IMGT. Highly expanded clones were defined as clonotypes with a frequency above 0.1%. Shannon entropy was used to measure repertoire diversity, and the Gini coefficient was used to measure V-J evenness. A clonotype found in more than one individual was treated as public. TCRdb's own reprocessing of the public reads used fastp at Q25 and MiXCR and kept productive beta chains. Entries are consolidated by CDR3 protein sequence, retaining the most common genes and DNA. These V and J calls originate from TCRdb's pipeline instead of the authors' own analysis. In this sample the table shows roughly 260,000 distinct CDR3 sequences, roughly 18% of which occur a single time. Roughly 15% of the sample lies in the top ten.

In this sample, this clonotype turned up once. No antigen is known for it. No quality values exist for individual bases; no much larger clone is one base distant. One read provides weak support. Study-wide conclusions, independent of this receptor: Preferential use of TRBV28, TRBJ1-2 and TRBJ2-5 was observed in persistent disease, whereas TRBV20-1 and TRBJ2-1 were favored in newly diagnosed disease. Persistent patients shared more public clonotypes among themselves (around 2,700) than newly diagnosed patients did (roughly 920). The authors noted that the small sample size was a limitation that may lower accuracy. Only the TCR beta chain was sequenced and analyzed. Lower TCR Shannon entropy and fewer highly expanded clones were observed in persistent Graves' disease patients than in newly diagnosed patients, which suggested clonal expansion. The study examined only peripheral blood because the primary lesion, thyroid tissue, could not be accessed.

The time point label of this sample denotes: newly diagnosed GD, antithyroid drugs for less than 3 months. For both TCR sequencing and RNA sequencing, RNA was extracted from PBMCs using TRIzol. The diagnosis of Graves' disease was made according to American Thyroid Association guidelines. Recruitment of patients was carried out at an endocrinology department in Xi'an, China. From each patient, around 9 milliliters of peripheral blood was collected into an EDTA anticoagulant tube. Ficoll Paque Plus density gradient separation was used to isolate PBMCs, and no further T cell sorting was performed. RNA quality was checked with an Agilent 2100 Bioanalyzer and agarose gel, and concentration with a NanoDrop 2000. A further study also used this sample, focusing on T cells in Graves' hyperthyroidism and ophthalmopathy. As the second paper documents: Stable Graves' hyperthyroidism was defined as the absence of progression to ophthalmopathy over 18 months of follow-up. The hyperthyroidism patients were between 18 and 65 years old and newly diagnosed, with a disease duration of less than 2 months. Patients with uncontrolled infections, other autoimmune diseases, pregnancy or lactation were excluded. Diagnoses were based on clinical symptoms, serum thyroxine and TRAb, thyroid ultrasound and orbital computed tomography. The TCR CDR3 was subjected to a first round of RT-PCR using the HTBI primer set and the Qiagen OneStep RT-PCR kit. Most expanded thyroid clonotypes (frequency above 0.001) were also found in blood, which suggests that blood repertoires may mirror thyroid immune responses. In cross-validation, a model built on a 13 V-J signature told ophthalmopathy apart from stable hyperthyroidism with 87.88% sensitivity and about 81% specificity, and in testing the same model reached 80%/75%. In validation, the model predicted progression to ophthalmopathy a median of roughly 6.2 months before onset, with over 55% sensitivity and roughly 72% specificity. To identify TCR V-J signatures that set the groups apart, the researchers used a discovery cohort of roughly 100 patients, made up of 40 to 45 with Graves' ophthalmopathy and some 58 with stable Graves' hyperthyroidism. Prospective prediction of ophthalmopathy was tested in an independent validation cohort of 18 to 20 hyperthyroidism patients and around 16 patients who later progressed to ophthalmopathy. The approximately 95 discovery patients were divided at random into training and test sets in a 7:3 ratio. In addition, the study compared T-cell repertoires in thyroid tissue and in blood from a handful of Graves' hyperthyroidism patients. Once sampling was done, hyperthyroidism patients were given methimazole at a starting dose of 30 mg daily, whereas ophthalmopathy patients were given high-dose intravenous methylprednisolone. Libraries were constructed in a second round of multiplex PCR, after which size selection and purification were carried out. Paired-end sequencing of the libraries was performed with 100 bp reads on an Illumina HiSeq2000. SOAPnuke was used to process the raw data, removing reads that contained adapters or uncalled bases, had a mean Phred below 15, or lacked an exact match to the constant primer or identifier. COPE v1.2.5 was used to merge the high-quality paired reads, and each unique nucleotide sequence was defined as a clonotype. MiTCR v1.1 was used to align the clonotypes against IMGT TRBV, TRBD and TRBJ reference segments. The analysis included only V-J combinations with a frequency above 0.0001, which together covered about 99% of the repertoires. The TCS score was defined as F50 (clonal expansion) divided by E x V (chaos), with BLOSUM62-based TCRdist calculated between CDR3 peptides within each V-J. Welch's t-statistics and random forest reduced fewer than 600 V-J features to 13, which were used in a naive Bayes classifier (R e1071). Sample size was not statistically predetermined, and investigators were not blinded to group allocation. TCR Vbeta CDR3 sequencing of some 140 peripheral blood samples (under 45 ophthalmopathy, roughly 74 hyperthyroidism and roughly 17 progressor patients) is reported in the paper.

Sequencing was performed on peripheral blood mononuclear cells (PBMCs), taken at new diagnosis, from a patient treated with antithyroid drugs. This chain is built from TRBV5-5 and TRBJ2-5; TRBD1 aligns with 9 central bases. The sequence came from a woman younger than 45 with Graves disease. Donor details come from another sample of the same person, matched by shared clones. CDR3 reads: CASSPRDRDSGETQYF. The DNA sequence is given as TGTGCCAGCAGCCCTAGGGACAGGGATTCAGGAGAGACCCAGTACTTC.